This T cell receptor (beta chain) was identified in a study of blood T cell repertoires in COVID-19 (dated by TCRdb to 2019 to 2021). Study-level background: Samples from collaborators originated in the United States, Italy and Spain and spanned both the acute and convalescent phases of COVID-19. The prospective study material was composed of cDNA or gDNA derived from T cells, B-cell-depleted T cells, or PBMCs. The dataset comprised deeply sampled blood TCRbeta repertoires from subjects exposed to, actively infected with, or recovered from COVID-19. The repertoires were released in a freely available public database intended as a resource for research on the immune response to SARS-CoV-2. Samples were obtained from the ongoing ImmuneRACE study (first 160 participants) and from 1,254 subjects provided by 6 global collaborators. A de-identified subject ID, COVID-19 status, age in years and sex were almost always included in the sample metadata. Where available, HLA class I and class II types were obtained from metadata supplied by the sample provider rather than from assay-based typing.

This clone was counted only a few times. Its antigen remains unidentified. Base quality data are lacking; no much larger clone is found one base away. The immunoSEQ Assay, a bias-controlled multiplex PCR, was used to amplify TCRbeta CDR3 regions from genomic DNA. Per the original workflow: The number of nucleated cells in each sample was estimated from the amplification of reference gene primers within the assay. Sequence reads were collapsed and filtered to measure the absolute abundance of every unique TCRbeta CDR3 rearrangement. For each sample, productive Simpson clonality was calculated as the square root of Simpson's diversity index across productive rearrangements. TCRdb took over this immuneACCESS table, retaining in-frame rearrangements with V and J assigned. Such tables are incomplete; in checked studies, under half of the missing clones stem from an unresolved V gene, and the remainder is unexplained. V and J calls and clone size come straight from that table; D and trimming were deduced from the DNA. This sample gives around 200,000 clones in total; around four fifths of them show up just once. In total, the top ten clones hold around 15% of the sample.

In Seattle, one collaborating source enrolled patients while the infection was active and tracked those patients longitudinally over the course of disease. Each collaborating institution followed its own protocols to collect whole blood in K2EDTA tubes. For TCRbeta analysis, collaborators shipped samples in one of three forms: frozen whole blood, isolated PBMCs, or DNA extracted from either of those sample types. What the research found in general, with its limitations: How much clinical and demographic metadata was included differed by source and by participant, and the metadata was provided uncurated.

V loses 5 bases at its end and J loses 3 bases; junction bases beyond the gene matches: 5. The cysteine opens and the phenylalanine closes a CDR3 of 14 amino acids. The only DNA kept is the CDR3, 42 bases in frame from the first base. CDR1 and CDR2 (MNHEY, SVGAGI) derive from the germline V gene. The chain is encoded by TRBV6-5 joined to TRBJ2-7, with TRBD2 identical over 9 junction bases. This sequence originates from a woman between 65 and 79 years old with COVID-19, enrolled during active disease. What was sequenced was peripheral blood. For the CDR3, the sequence is CASSRTSVNYEQYF. The DNA reads TGTGCCAGCAGTCGGACTAGCGTCAACTACGAGCAGTACTTC.